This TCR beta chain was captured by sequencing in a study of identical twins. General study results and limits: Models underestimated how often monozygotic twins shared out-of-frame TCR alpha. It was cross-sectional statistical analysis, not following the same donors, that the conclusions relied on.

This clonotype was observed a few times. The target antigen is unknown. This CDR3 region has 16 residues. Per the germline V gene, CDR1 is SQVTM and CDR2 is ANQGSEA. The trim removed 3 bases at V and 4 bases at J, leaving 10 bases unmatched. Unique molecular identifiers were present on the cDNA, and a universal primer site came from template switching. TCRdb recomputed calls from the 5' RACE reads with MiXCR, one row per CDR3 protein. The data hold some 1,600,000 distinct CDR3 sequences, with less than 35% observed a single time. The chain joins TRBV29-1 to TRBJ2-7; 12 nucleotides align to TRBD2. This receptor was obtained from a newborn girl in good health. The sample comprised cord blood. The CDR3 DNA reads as TGCAGCGTTGAGACTAGCGGGAGAATCGGGGGTTACGAGCAGTACTTC. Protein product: CSVETSGRIGGYEQYF.